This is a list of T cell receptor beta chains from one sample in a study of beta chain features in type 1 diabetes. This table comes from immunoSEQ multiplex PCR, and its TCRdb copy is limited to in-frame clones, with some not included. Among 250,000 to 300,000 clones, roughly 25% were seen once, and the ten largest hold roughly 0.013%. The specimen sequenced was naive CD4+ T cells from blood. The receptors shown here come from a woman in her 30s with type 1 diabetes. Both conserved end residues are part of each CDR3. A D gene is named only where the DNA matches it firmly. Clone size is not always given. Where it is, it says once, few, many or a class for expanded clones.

CASSLPSITSGRARGIQYF	TGCGCCAGCAGCCTCCCCTCCATCACTAGCGGGAGGGCCCGTGGCATTCAGTACTTC	TRBV4-1	TRBJ2-4	TRBD2	few
CAWGGTSPYEQYF	TGTGCCTGGGGAGGCACTAGTCCATACGAGCAGTACTTC	TRBV30	TRBJ2-7	-	few
CASSTKPGLAGREQYF	TGTGCCAGCAGTACGAAGCCGGGACTAGCGGGTCGGGAGCAGTACTTC	TRBV6-6	TRBJ2-7	TRBD2	-
CAISEGGASRFF	TGTGCCATCAGTGAGGGAGGGGCTAGCCGGTTCTTC	TRBV10-3	TRBJ2-1	-	-
CAWAGSSYNEQFF	TGTGCCTGGGCGGGAAGCTCCTACAATGAGCAGTTCTTC	TRBV30	TRBJ2-1	-	-
CASSPGAGDEQFF	TGTGCCAGCTCACCGGGAGCGGGAGATGAGCAGTTCTTC	TRBV18	TRBJ2-1	TRBD2	-
CASSLTLAGISGANVLTF	TGTGCCAGCAGCTTAACACTAGCGGGGATCTCTGGGGCCAACGTCCTGACTTTC	TRBV7-3	TRBJ2-6	TRBD2	-
CASSVAGALAAEQYF	TGTGCCAGCAGCGTAGCGGGAGCTCTAGCTGCCGAGCAGTACTTC	TRBV9	TRBJ2-7	-	few
CASSLESRVETDTQYF	TGCGCCAGCAGCTTGGAGTCCAGGGTGGAGACAGATACGCAGTATTTT	TRBV5-1	TRBJ2-3	-	once
CAILESGTYNEQFF	TGTGCCATCCTGGAAAGCGGAACCTACAATGAGCAGTTCTTC	TRBV10-3	TRBJ2-1	-	-
CASSSPGQGSDTQYF	TGTGCCAGCAGCTCCCCGGGACAGGGATCAGATACGCAGTATTTT	TRBV5-8	TRBJ2-3	TRBD1	-
CASSQGLSSSVFEQYF	TGCGCCAGCAGCCAAGGCTTGTCCTCTAGCGTATTCGAGCAGTACTTC	TRBV4-1	TRBJ2-7	-	few
CAWSVVGAGQPQHF	TGTGCCTGGAGTGTGGTGGGGGCTGGTCAGCCCCAGCATTTT	TRBV30	TRBJ1-5	-	-
CSVGDRTYEQYF	TGCAGTGTAGGGGACAGAACCTACGAGCAGTACTTC	TRBV29-1	TRBJ2-7	TRBD1	few
CASSLTENYGYTF	TGTGCCAGCAGCTTGACAGAGAACTATGGCTACACCTTC	TRBV7-3	TRBJ1-2	-	-
CASSVTSGVTYEQYF	TGTGCCAGCAGCGTCACTAGCGGGGTAACCTACGAGCAGTACTTC	TRBV5-4	TRBJ2-7	TRBD2	-
CASSQPTSGSPKNIQYF	TGCGCCAGCAGCCAGCCGACTAGCGGGAGCCCCAAAAACATTCAGTACTTC	TRBV4-1	TRBJ2-4	TRBD2	-
CASNPLSSYNEQFF	TGCGCCAGTAACCCCCTGAGCTCCTACAATGAGCAGTTCTTC	TRBV5-1	TRBJ2-1	-	few
CAIASGRASNEQFF	TGTGCCATCGCTAGCGGGAGGGCCTCCAATGAGCAGTTCTTC	TRBV10-3	TRBJ2-1	TRBD2	few
CASSVGTGDQPQHF	TGTGCCAGCAGCGTGGGGACAGGGGACCAGCCCCAGCATTTT	TRBV9	TRBJ1-5	TRBD1	-
CASSYGSVSGYETQYF	TGTGCCAGCAGTTACGGCTCGGTGAGCGGCTATGAGACCCAGTACTTC	TRBV6-5	TRBJ2-5	-	few
CASNRDRVSYEQYF	TGCGCCAGTAACCGGGACAGGGTCTCCTACGAGCAGTACTTC	TRBV5-1	TRBJ2-7	TRBD1	-
CASSLALTNQETQYF	TGTGCCAGCAGCTTAGCGCTTACAAACCAAGAGACCCAGTACTTC	TRBV7-9	TRBJ2-5	-	-
CASSTDREPTGELFF	TGTGCCAGCAGCACGGACAGGGAACCCACCGGGGAGCTGTTTTTT	TRBV7-9	TRBJ2-2	TRBD1	-
CASSMTSVGETQYF	TGTGCCAGTAGTATGACTAGCGTCGGAGAGACCCAGTACTTC	TRBV19	TRBJ2-5	TRBD2	-